In this sample, the clone carrying this T cell receptor (beta chain) turned up a few times. Its antigen is not known. These data are taken from a study of OX40 agonist ivuxolimab in advanced cancers. Looking at the study overall: Among those enrolled, mean age was about 58 years (range about 23 to 85) and approximately 80% were male. Partial response was recorded in three patients: one hepatocellular carcinoma and two cutaneous melanoma cases. General study points: Both CD4+ and CD8+ T cell populations in blood had undergone clonal expansion by week 6 at 0.1 to 3.0 mg/kg.

This CDR3 has 16 amino acids. With V trimmed by 3 bases and J by 3 bases, 9 bases remained unmatched. Per the germline V gene, CDR1 is MNHNS and CDR2 is SASEGT. Sequencing used immunoSEQ multiplex PCR; TCRdb keeps in-frame clones, though not all of them. Seen here are under 55,000 clones, 82% observed once, and the top ten hold 2% to 2.5%. This TCR was sampled from an adult with an advanced solid tumor such as melanoma, head and neck, liver or kidney cancer. The sequencing here drew on CD4+ or CD8+ T cells sorted from blood, taken in a trial of the OX40 agonist ivuxolimab. This rearrangement joins TRBV6-1 to TRBJ2-7, with 9 bases matching TRBD1. CDR3 sequence reads: CASSDELGTGHYEQYF. The CDR3 bases are TGTGCCAGCAGTGATGAATTGGGGACAGGGCACTACGAGCAGTACTTC.